The entry below gives a single TCR beta chain sequence along with its context. Its antigen is not identified. Participants comprised healthy donors of bone marrow. This record comes from a study of cytomegalovirus exposure and HLA in healthy donors. In the study overall: Clustering assigned over 70% of the roughly 380 genotyped donors to the Caucasian-associated ancestry cluster. Whole-study findings and limits: In vitro data verified three CMV-associated chains as specific for CMV antigens. The study carried out a later analysis of TCR beta sequences. It associated 15,000 to 20,000 of them with specific HLA alleles at a false discovery rate of 0.05.

V lost 4 bases, J lost 5 bases, and 4 bases stayed unmatched. The CDR3 length is 14 residues. The germline gives CDR1 MNHEY, CDR2 SMNVEV (reference sequence). The PCR ran on 60 Vbeta and 13 Jbeta primers. Here immunoSEQ multiplex PCR was the method, and the copy in TCRdb shows in-frame clones only, minus some. The sample includes about 130,000 clones, around 70% of them seen just once. This clonotype was sampled from a man in his forties in good health and CMV-seropositive. V is TRBV27 and J is TRBJ2-7, with 11 bases that match TRBD1. Sequenced material: PBMCs. CDR3: CASSWGQGGDEQYF. The CDR3 DNA is TGTGCCAGCAGTTGGGGACAGGGGGGGGACGAGCAGTACTTC.